A single TCR beta chain is shown here with its context. This sample was included in a study of identical twins. V dropped 5 bases and J dropped 7; count of bases not matched to a gene: 8. The CDR3 covers 15 residues. The germline CDR1 and CDR2 sequences are LGHDT and YNNKEL (reference sequence). TCRdb recomputed calls from the 5' RACE reads with MiXCR, one row per CDR3 protein. The sample records about 520,000 distinct CDR3 sequences, roughly 21% being singletons. The same specimen was also included in a second study, on T cells expressing NK-cell markers.

This rearrangement joins TRBV3-1 to TRBJ2-1; 10 nucleotides line up with TRBD2. The sequence was obtained from a woman between 18 and 29 years old in good health. Sequenced sample: CD4+ T cells sorted from blood. CDR3 DNA: TGTGCCAGCAGCTCACCTAGCGGGAGTAGGAATGAGCAGTTCTTC. Its translation: CASSSPSGSRNEQFF.